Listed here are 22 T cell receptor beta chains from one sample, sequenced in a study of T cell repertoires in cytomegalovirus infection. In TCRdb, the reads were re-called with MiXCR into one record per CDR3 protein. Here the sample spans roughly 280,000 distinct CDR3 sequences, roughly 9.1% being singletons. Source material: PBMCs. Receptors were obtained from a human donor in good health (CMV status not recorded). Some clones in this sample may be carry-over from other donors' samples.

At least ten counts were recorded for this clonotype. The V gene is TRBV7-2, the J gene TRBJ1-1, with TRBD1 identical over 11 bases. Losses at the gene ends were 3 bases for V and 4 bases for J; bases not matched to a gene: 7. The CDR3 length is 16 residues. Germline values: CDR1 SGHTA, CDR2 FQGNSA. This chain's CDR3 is CASSLRGDRGSTEAFF. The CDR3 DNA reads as TGTGCCAGCAGCTTGAGAGGGGACAGGGGGAGCACTGAAGCTTTCTTT.

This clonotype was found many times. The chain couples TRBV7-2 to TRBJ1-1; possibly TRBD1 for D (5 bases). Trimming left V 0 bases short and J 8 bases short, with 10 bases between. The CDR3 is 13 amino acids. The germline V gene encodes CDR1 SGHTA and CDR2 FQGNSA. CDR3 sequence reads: CASSLAGPGEAFF. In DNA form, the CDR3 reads TGTGCCAGCAGCTTAGCGGGGCCAGGGGAAGCTTTCTTT.

CDR3: CSVISGSAKNIQYF. The CDR3, as DNA: TGCAGTGTTATCAGCGGGAGTGCCAAAAACATTCAGTACTTC. This rearrangement joins TRBV20-1 to TRBJ2-4; 8 positions agree with TRBD2. The CDR3 has 14 residues. V was clipped by 7 bases and J by 1 base; unmatched bases: 6. Germline CDR1 and CDR2: DFQATT and SNEGSKA (reference sequence).

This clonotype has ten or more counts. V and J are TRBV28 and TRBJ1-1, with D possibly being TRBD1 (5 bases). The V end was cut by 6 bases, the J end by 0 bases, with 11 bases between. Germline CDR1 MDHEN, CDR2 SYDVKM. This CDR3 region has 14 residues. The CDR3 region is CASRWGELNTEAFF. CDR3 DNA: TGTGCCAGCAGGTGGGGGGAATTGAACACTGAAGCTTTCTTT.

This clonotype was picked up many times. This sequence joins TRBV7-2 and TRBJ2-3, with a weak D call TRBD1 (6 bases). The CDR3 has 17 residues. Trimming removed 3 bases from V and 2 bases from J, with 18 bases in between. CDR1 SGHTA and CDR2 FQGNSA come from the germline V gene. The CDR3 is CASSFRSARGITDTQYF. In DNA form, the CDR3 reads TGTGCCAGCAGCTTCCGATCAGCGAGGGGGATCACAGATACGCAGTATTTT.

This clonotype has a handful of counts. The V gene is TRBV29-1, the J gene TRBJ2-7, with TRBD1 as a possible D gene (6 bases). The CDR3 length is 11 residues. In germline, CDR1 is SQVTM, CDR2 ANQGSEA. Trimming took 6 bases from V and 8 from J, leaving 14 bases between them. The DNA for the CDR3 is TGCAGCGTCACAACAGGGCCGCAGCAGTACTTC. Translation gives CSVTTGPQQYF.

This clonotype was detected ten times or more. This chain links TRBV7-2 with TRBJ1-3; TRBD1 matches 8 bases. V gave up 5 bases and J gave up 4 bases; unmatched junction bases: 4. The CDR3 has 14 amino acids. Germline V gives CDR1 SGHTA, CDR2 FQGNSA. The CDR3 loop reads CASSDRGGGNTIYF. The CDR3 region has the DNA TGTGCCAGCAGCGACAGGGGCGGCGGAAACACCATATATTTT. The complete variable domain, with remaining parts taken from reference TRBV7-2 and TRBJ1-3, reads GAGVSQSPSNKVTEKGKDVELRCDPISGHTALYWYRQSLGQGLEFLIYFQGNSAPDKSGLPSDRFSAERTGGSVSTLTIQRTQQEDSAVYLCASSDRGGGNTIYFGEGSWLTVV.

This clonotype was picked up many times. The CDR3 region has the DNA TGTGCCAGCGCGGGAAGGAGTGGTCAGCCCCAGCATTTT. Its translation: CASAGRSGQPQHF. The chain joins TRBV7-8 to TRBJ1-5; D ambiguous. The CDR3 contains 13 residues. Germline V gives CDR1 SGHVS, CDR2 FQNEAQ. V lost 8 bases to trimming and J lost 6 bases, with 14 bases between them. The whole variable domain, filled in from reference TRBV7-8 and TRBJ1-5, reads GAGVSQSPRYKVAKRGQDVALRCDPISGHVSLFWYQQALGQGPEFLTYFQNEAQLDKSGLPSDRFFAERPEGSVSTLKIQRTQQEDSAVYLCASAGRSGQPQHFGDGTRLSIL.

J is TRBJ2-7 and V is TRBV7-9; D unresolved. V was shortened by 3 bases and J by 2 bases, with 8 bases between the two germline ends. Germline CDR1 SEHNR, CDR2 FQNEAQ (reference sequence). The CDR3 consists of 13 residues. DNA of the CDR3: TGTGCCAGCAGCTTTGGAACCGCCTACGAGCAGTACTTC. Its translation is CASSFGTAYEQYF.

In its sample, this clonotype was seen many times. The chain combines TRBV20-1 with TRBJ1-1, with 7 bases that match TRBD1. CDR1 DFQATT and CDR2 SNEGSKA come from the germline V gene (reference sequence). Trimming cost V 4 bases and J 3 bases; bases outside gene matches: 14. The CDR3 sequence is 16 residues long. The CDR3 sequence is CSAIRREPGQHTEAFF. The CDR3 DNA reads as TGCAGTGCTATACGGAGGGAACCGGGACAGCACACTGAAGCTTTCTTT.

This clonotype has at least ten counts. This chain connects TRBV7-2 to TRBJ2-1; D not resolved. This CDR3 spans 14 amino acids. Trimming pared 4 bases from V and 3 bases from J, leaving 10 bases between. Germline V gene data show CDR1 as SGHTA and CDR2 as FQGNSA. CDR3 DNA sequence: TGTGCCAGCAGCTCCCCAAACCTCTACAATGAGCAGTTCTTC. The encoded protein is CASSSPNLYNEQFF.

The CDR3 region has the DNA TGTGCCAGCAGCCCCCGGTACCGGGGAACCCCGAACACCGGGGAGCTGTTTTTT. Protein product: CASSPRYRGTPNTGELFF. V usage is TRBV5-6 and J usage is TRBJ2-2; D perhaps matches TRBD2 (5 bases). V lost 4 bases and J 0 bases, leaving 19 bases between the germline ends. This CDR3 is built from 18 residues. Germline V CDR1 and CDR2: SGHDT, YYEEEE.

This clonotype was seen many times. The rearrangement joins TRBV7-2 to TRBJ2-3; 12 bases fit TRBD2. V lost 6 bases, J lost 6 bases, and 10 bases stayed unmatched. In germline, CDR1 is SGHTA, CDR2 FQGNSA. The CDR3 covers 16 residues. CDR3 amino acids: CASRRLAGASTDTQYF. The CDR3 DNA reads TGTGCCAGCAGGCGACTAGCGGGGGCATCCACGGATACGCAGTATTTT. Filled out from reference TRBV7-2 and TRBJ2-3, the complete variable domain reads GAGVSQSPSNKVTEKGKDVELRCDPISGHTALYWYRQSLGQGLEFLIYFQGNSAPDKSGLPSDRFSAERTGGSVSTLTIQRTQQEDSAVYLCASRRLAGASTDTQYFGPGTRLTVL.

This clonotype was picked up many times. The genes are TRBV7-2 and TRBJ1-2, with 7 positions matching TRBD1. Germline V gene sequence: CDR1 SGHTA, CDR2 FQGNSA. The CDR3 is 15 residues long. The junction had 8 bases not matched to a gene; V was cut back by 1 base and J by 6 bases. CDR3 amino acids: CASSLDLERGHGYTF. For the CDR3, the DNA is TGTGCCAGCAGCTTAGATCTTGAAAGGGGGCATGGCTACACCTTC. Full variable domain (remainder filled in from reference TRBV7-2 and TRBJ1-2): GAGVSQSPSNKVTEKGKDVELRCDPISGHTALYWYRQSLGQGLEFLIYFQGNSAPDKSGLPSDRFSAERTGGSVSTLTIQRTQQEDSAVYLCASSLDLERGHGYTFGSGTRLTVV.

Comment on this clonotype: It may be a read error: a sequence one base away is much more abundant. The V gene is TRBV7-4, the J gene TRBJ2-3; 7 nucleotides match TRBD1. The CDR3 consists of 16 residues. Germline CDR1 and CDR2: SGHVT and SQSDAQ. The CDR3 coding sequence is TGTGACAGCAGCTTAGAGGGGGCGCGGAGCACAGATACGCAGTATTTT. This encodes CDSSLEGARSTDTQYF.

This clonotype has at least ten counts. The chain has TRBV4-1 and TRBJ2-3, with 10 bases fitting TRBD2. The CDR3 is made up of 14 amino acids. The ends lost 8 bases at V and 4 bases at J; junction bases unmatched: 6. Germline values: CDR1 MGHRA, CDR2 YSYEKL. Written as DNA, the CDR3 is TGCGCCAGCGCTTCCGGGACTAGCGCAGATACGCAGTATTTT. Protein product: CASASGTSADTQYF.

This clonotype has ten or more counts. The CDR3 nucleotides read TGTGCCATCATGGGTTCGGGGGGAAGCTCCTACGAGCAGTACTTC. Translating gives CAIMGSGGSSYEQYF. The J gene is TRBJ2-7, the V gene TRBV10-3; 7 nucleotides agree with TRBD2. Per the germline V gene, CDR1 is ENHRY and CDR2 is SYGVKD. The junction had 9 bases not matched to a gene; V was cut back by 7 bases and J by 0 bases. CDR3 length: 15 residues.

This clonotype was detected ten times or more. For the CDR3, the DNA is TGTGCCAGCAGCTTGGCTAGCGGGAGATTGGGAGAGACCCAGTACTTC. Protein product: CASSLASGRLGETQYF. The rearrangement uses TRBV5-4 and TRBJ2-5, with 10 positions matching TRBD2. V lost 0 bases and J lost 4; bases outside the gene matches: 6. The CDR3 is made up of 16 amino acids. Germline assignment: CDR1 SGHNT and CDR2 YYREEE (reference sequence).

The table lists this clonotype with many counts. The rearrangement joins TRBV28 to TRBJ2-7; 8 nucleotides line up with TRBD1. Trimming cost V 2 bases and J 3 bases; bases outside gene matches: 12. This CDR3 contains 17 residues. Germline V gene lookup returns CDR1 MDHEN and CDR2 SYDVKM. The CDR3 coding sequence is TGTGCCAGCAGTTTACCACTCTCCGGGACAGGCCTCTACGAGCAGTACTTC. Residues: CASSLPLSGTGLYEQYF. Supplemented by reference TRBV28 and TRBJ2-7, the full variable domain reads DVKVTQSSRYLVKRTGEKVFLECVQDMDHENMFWYRQDPGLGLRLIYFSYDVKMKEKGDIPEGYSVSREKKERFSLILESASTNQTSMYLCASSLPLSGTGLYEQYFGPGTRLTVT.

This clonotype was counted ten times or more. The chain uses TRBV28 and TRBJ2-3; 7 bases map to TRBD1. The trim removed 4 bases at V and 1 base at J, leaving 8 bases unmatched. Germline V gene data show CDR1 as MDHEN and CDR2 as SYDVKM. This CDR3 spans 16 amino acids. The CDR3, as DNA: TGTGCCAGCAGTTCAACAGGGGTAAGGGGCACAGATACGCAGTATTTT. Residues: CASSSTGVRGTDTQYF.

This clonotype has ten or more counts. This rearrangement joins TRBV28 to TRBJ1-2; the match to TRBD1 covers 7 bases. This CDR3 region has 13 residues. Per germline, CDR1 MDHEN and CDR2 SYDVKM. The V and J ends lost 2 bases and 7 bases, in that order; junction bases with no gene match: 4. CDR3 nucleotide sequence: TGTGCCAGCAGTTTAAGAGGGGGCGGTGGCTACACCTTC. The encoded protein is CASSLRGGGGYTF.

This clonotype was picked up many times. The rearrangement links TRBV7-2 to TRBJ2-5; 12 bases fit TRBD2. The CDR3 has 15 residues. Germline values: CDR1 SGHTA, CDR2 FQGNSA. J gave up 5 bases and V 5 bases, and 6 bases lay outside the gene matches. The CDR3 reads CASSPSGGAGETQYF. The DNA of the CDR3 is TGTGCCAGCAGCCCTAGCGGGGGGGCCGGGGAGACCCAGTACTTC.